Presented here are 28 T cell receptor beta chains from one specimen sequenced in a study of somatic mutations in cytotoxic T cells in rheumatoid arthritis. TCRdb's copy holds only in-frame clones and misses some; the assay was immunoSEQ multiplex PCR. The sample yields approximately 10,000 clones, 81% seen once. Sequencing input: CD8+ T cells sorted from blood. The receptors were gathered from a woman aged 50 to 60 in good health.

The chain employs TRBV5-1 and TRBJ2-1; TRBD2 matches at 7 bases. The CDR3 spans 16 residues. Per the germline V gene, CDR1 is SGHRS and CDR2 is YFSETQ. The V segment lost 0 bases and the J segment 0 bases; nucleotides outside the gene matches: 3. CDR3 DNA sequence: TGCGCCAGCAGCTTGGAAGCGGGGAGCTCCTACAATGAGCAGTTCTTC. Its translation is CASSLEAGSSYNEQFF.

The CDR3 is CASSLSQGVPYEQYF. Written as DNA, the CDR3 is TGTGCCAGCAGCTTGAGCCAGGGTGTACCCTACGAGCAGTACTTC. The chain couples TRBV5-6 to TRBJ2-7; TRBD1 might be the D (5 bases). Germline V CDR1 and CDR2: SGHDT, YYEEEE. This CDR3 contains 15 residues. Trimming pared 1 base from V and 2 bases from J, leaving 13 bases between.

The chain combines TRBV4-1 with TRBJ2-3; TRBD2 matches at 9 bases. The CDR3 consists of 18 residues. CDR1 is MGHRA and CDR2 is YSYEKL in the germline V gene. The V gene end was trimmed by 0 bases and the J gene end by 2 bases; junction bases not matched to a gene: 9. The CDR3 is CASSQDDVAGGPTDTQYF. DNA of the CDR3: TGCGCCAGCAGCCAAGATGACGTCGCGGGAGGGCCCACAGATACGCAGTATTTT.

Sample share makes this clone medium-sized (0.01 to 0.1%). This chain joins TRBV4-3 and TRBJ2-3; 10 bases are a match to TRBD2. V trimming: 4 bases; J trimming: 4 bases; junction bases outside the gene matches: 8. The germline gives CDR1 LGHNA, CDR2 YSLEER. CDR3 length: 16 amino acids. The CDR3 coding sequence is TGCGCCAGCAGCCTTTCAGCGGGGGGGCGGTCAGATACGCAGTATTTT. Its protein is CASSLSAGGRSDTQYF.

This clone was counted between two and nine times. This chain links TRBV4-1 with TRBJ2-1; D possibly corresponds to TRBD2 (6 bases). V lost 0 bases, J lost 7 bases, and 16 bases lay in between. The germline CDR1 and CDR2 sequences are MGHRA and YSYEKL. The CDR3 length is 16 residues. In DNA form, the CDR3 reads TGCGCCAGCAGCCAAGAGTATAGCGGAACGTGGAATGAGCAGTTCTTC. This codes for CASSQEYSGTWNEQFF.

The CDR3 DNA reads as TGTGCCAGCAGTGACACTAGCGTGGATGGGGCCGGGGAGCTGTTTTTT. Translation: CASSDTSVDGAGELFF. The rearrangement links TRBV6-4 to TRBJ2-2; 7 nucleotides match TRBD2. The CDR3 runs 16 residues. CDR1 is MRHNA, CDR2 SNTAGT, per germline. The V segment lost 2 bases and the J segment 6 bases; nucleotides outside the gene matches: 9.

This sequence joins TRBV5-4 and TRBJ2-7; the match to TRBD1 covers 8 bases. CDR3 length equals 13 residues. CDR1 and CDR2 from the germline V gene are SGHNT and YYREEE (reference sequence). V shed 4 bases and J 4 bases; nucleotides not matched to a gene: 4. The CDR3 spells CASSLRTGYEQYF. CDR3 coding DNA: TGTGCCAGCAGCCTAAGGACAGGGTACGAGCAGTACTTC.

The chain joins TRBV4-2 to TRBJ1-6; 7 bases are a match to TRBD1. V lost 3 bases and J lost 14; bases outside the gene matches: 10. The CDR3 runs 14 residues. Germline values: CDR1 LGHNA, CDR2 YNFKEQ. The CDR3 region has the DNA TGTGCCAGCAGCCATGACAGGGCCCAGGGAGCCCTCCACTTT. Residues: CASSHDRAQGALHF.

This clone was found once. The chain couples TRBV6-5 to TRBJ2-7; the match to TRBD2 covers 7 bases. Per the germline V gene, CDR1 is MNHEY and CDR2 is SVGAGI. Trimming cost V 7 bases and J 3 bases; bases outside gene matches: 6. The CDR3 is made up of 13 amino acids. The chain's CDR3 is CASTITGGYEQYF. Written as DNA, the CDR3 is TGTGCCAGCACCATTACGGGGGGCTACGAGCAGTACTTC.

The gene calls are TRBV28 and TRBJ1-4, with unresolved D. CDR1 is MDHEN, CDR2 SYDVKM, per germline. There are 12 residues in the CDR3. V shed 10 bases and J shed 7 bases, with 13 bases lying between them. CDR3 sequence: CANLRRIEKLFF. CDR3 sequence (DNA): TGTGCCAACCTCCGGAGGATTGAAAAACTGTTTTTT.

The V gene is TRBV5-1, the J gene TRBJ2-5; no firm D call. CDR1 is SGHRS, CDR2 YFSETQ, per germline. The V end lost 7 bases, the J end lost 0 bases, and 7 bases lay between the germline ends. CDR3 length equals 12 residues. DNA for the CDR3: TGCGCCAGCGCACCTAACCAAGAGACCCAGTACTTC. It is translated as CASAPNQETQYF.

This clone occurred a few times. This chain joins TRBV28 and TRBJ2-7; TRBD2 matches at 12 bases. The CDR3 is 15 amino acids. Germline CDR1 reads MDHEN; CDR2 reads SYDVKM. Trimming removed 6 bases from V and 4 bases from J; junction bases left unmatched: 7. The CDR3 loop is CASRQTSGRSYEQYF. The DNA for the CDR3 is TGTGCCAGCAGGCAGACTAGCGGGAGATCTTACGAGCAGTACTTC.

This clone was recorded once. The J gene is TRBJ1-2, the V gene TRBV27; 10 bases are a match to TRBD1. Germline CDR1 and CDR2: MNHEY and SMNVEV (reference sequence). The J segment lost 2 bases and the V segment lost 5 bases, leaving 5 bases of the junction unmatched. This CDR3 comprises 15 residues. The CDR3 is CASSPGQGTNYGYTF. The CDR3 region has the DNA TGTGCCAGCAGTCCGGGACAGGGGACAAACTATGGCTACACCTTC.

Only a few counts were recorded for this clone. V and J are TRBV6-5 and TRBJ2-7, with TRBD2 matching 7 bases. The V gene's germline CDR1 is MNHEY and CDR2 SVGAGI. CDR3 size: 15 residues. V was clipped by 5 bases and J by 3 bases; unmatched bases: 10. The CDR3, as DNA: TGTGCCAGCAGTCAGGGAGGGGAAGGGCACTACGAGCAGTACTTC. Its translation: CASSQGGEGHYEQYF.

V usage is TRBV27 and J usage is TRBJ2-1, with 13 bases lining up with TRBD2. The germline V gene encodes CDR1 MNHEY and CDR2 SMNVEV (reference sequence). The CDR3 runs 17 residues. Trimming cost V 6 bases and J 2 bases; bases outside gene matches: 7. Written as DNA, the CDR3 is TGTGCCAGCAGATTTGGGACTAGCGGGGACGCCTACAATGAGCAGTTCTTC. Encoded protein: CASRFGTSGDAYNEQFF.

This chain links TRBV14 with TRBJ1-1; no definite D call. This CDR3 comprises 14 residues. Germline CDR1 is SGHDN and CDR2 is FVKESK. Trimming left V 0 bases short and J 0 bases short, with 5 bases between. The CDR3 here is CASSQDVLNTEAFF. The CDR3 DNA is TGTGCCAGCAGCCAAGACGTTCTGAACACTGAAGCTTTCTTT. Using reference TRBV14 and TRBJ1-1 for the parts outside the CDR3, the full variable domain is EAGVTQFPSHSVIEKGQTVTLRCDPISGHDNLYWYRRVMGKEIKFLLHFVKESKQDESGMPNNRFLAERTGGTYSTLKVQPAELEDSGVYFCASSQDVLNTEAFFGQGTRLTVV.

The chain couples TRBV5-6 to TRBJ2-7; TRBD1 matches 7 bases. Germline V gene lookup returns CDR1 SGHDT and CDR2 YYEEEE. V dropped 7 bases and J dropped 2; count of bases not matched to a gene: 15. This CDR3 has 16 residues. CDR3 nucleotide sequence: TGTGCCAGCTACCGGTCAAGGACAGGCTTAGCCTACGAGCAGTACTTC. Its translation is CASYRSRTGLAYEQYF.

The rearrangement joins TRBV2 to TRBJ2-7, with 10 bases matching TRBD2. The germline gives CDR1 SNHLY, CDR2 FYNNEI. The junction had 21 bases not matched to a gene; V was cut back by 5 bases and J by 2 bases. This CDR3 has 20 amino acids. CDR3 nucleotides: TGTGCCAGCAGTCGACCCTCCCGGGGGGGTACTAGCGGGACCACCTACGAGCAGTACTTC. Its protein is CASSRPSRGGTSGTTYEQYF.

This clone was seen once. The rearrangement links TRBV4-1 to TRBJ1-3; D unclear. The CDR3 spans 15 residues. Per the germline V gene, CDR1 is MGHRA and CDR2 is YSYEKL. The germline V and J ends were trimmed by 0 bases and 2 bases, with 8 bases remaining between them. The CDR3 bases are TGCGCCAGCAGCCAAGATATCACAACTGGAAACACCATATATTTT. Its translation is CASSQDITTGNTIYF.

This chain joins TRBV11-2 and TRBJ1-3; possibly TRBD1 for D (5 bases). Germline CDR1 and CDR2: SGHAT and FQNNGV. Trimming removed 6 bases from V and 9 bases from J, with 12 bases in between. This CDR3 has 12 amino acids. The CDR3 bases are TGTGCCAGCAGTCATCAGGGTAGCACCATATATTTT. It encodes CASSHQGSTIYF. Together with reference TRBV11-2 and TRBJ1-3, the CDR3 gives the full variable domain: EAGVAQSPRYKIIEKRQSVAFWCNPISGHATLYWYQQILGQGPKLLIQFQNNGVVDDSQLPKDRFSAERLKGVDSTLKIQPAKLEDSAVYLCASSHQGSTIYFGEGSWLTVV.

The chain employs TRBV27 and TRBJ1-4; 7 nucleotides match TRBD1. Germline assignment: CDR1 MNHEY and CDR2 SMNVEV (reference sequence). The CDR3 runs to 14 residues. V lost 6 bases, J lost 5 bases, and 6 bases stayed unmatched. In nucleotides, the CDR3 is TGTGCCAGCAGCGGGACAGCGAGGAATGAAAAACTGTTTTTT. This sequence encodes CASSGTARNEKLFF.

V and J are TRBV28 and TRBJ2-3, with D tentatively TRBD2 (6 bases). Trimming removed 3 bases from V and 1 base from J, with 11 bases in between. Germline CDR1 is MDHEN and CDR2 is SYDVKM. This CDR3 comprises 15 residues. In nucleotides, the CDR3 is TGTGCCAGCAGTTTTCGGGGGTTAGGCACAGATACGCAGTATTTT. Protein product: CASSFRGLGTDTQYF. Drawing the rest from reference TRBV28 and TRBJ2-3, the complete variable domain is DVKVTQSSRYLVKRTGEKVFLECVQDMDHENMFWYRQDPGLGLRLIYFSYDVKMKEKGDIPEGYSVSREKKERFSLILESASTNQTSMYLCASSFRGLGTDTQYFGPGTRLTVL.

The chain's CDR3 is CASSQASGGYPDTQYF. CDR3 bases: TGTGCCAGCAGCCAAGCCAGCGGGGGCTACCCAGATACGCAGTATTTT. This sequence joins TRBV4-2 and TRBJ2-3; 8 positions agree with TRBD2. The V gene end was trimmed by 1 base and the J gene end by 4 bases; junction bases not matched to a gene: 7. Per the germline V gene, CDR1 is LGHNA and CDR2 is YNFKEQ. This CDR3 has 16 residues.

CDR3 coding DNA: TGTGCCAGCAGCCCCCTGGACACCCGAGATACGCAGTATTTT. Protein product: CASSPLDTRDTQYF. This sequence joins TRBV7-9 and TRBJ2-3; D is perhaps TRBD1 (5 bases). Germline lookup yields CDR1 SEHNR and CDR2 FQNEAQ (reference sequence). V was shortened by 5 bases and J by 5 bases, with 14 bases between the two germline ends. CDR3 length: 14 amino acids. Supplemented by reference TRBV7-9 and TRBJ2-3, the full variable domain reads DTGVSQNPRHKITKRGQNVTFRCDPISEHNRLYWYRQTLGQGPEFLTYFQNEAQLEKSRLLSDRFSAERPKGSFSTLEIQRTEQGDSAMYLCASSPLDTRDTQYFGPGTRLTVL.

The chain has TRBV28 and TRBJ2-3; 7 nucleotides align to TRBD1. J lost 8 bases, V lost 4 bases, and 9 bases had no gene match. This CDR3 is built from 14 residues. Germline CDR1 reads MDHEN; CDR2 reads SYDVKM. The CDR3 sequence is CASSSREGGRTQYF. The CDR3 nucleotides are TGTGCCAGCAGTTCCCGGGAAGGGGGCCGTACGCAGTATTTT.

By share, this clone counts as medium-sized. For the CDR3, the DNA is TGCAGCGTAGGCGGGACTAGCGGAGATGACTACGAGCAGTACTTC. Its protein is CSVGGTSGDDYEQYF. The chain combines TRBV29-1 with TRBJ2-7; 11 bases match TRBD2. CDR1 and CDR2 from the germline V gene are SQVTM and ANQGSEA. The CDR3 runs 15 residues. The J segment lost 3 bases and the V segment lost 6 bases, leaving 10 bases of the junction unmatched.

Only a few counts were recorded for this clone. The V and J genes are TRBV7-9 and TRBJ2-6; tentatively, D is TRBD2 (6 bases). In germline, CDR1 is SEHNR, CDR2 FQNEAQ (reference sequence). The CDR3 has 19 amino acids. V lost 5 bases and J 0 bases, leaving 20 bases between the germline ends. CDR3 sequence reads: CASSVPGVGRLSGANVLTF. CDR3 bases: TGTGCCAGCAGCGTCCCGGGGGTGGGCCGCCTCTCTGGGGCCAACGTCCTGACTTTC.

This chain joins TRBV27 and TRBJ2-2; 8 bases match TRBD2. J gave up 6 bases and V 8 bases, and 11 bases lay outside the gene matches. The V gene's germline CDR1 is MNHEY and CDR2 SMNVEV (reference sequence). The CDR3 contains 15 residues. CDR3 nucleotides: TGTGCCAGCCAAAGGTTGGCGGGAGGAGCCGGGGAGCTGTTTTTT. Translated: CASQRLAGGAGELFF.